The 13 T cell receptor beta chains presented below share a single source sample, sequenced in a study of blood T cell repertoires in COVID-19. Using immunoSEQ multiplex PCR, the repertoire was profiled, and TCRdb retains in-frame clones only, with some absent. The profile shows 250,000 to 300,000 clones, around 80% of them singletons. The sample taken for sequencing was PBMCs or T cells enriched from blood (not recorded which). Source of these receptors: a young man with acute COVID-19.

V usage is TRBV5-6 and J usage is TRBJ1-4; 8 nucleotides agree with TRBD1. The V gene's germline CDR1 is SGHDT and CDR2 YYEEEE. The CDR3 is 14 residues long. V trimming: 4 bases; J trimming: 8 bases; junction bases outside the gene matches: 7. Written as DNA, the CDR3 is TGTGCCAGCAGCGTGACAGGGGCGCGGGAAAAACTGTTTTTT. Protein sequence: CASSVTGAREKLFF.

V and J are TRBV6-5 and TRBJ2-2; 8 bases line up with TRBD2. CDR3 length: 15 residues. V shed 5 bases, J shed 4 bases, and the junction held 6 bases outside the gene matches. Germline V gives CDR1 MNHEY, CDR2 SVGAGI. The CDR3 is CASSPRGAGTGELFF. In DNA, the CDR3 is TGTGCCAGCAGTCCGCGGGGGGCGGGCACCGGGGAGCTGTTTTTT.

The rearrangement links TRBV25-1 to TRBJ1-5; 10 bases line up with TRBD1. The germline V gene encodes CDR1 MGHDK and CDR2 SYGVNS. J gave up 6 bases and V 3 bases, and 8 bases lay outside the gene matches. This CDR3 has 16 residues. CDR3 protein: CASSESGQGLGQPQHF. In DNA, the CDR3 is TGTGCCAGCAGTGAGTCGGGACAGGGGTTAGGTCAGCCCCAGCATTTT.

This clone has a handful of counts. The chain employs TRBV10-2 and TRBJ1-1; 9 bases agree with TRBD1. CDR1 WSHSY and CDR2 SAAADI come from the germline V gene. V shed 3 bases and J 7 bases; nucleotides not matched to a gene: 9. There are 15 residues in the CDR3. CDR3: CASSEQGARHGEAFF. The DNA of the CDR3 is TGCGCCAGCAGTGAACAGGGGGCCAGACATGGTGAAGCTTTCTTT.

CDR3 amino acids: CASSSNRVNEKLFF. The CDR3, as DNA: TGCGCCAGCAGCTCCAACAGGGTTAATGAAAAACTGTTTTTT. The rearrangement links TRBV5-1 to TRBJ1-4, with a tentative D call TRBD1 (6 bases). CDR1 is SGHRS, CDR2 YFSETQ, per germline. The CDR3 sequence is 14 residues long. Trimming left V 3 bases short and J 4 bases short, with 10 bases between.

The chain employs TRBV5-1 and TRBJ1-3, with 8 positions matching TRBD1. V shed 4 bases and J 7 bases; nucleotides not matched to a gene: 4. Germline V gene data show CDR1 as SGHRS and CDR2 as YFSETQ. This CDR3 has 13 residues. The CDR3 protein is CASSAGTGNTIYF. The CDR3 DNA reads as TGCGCCAGCAGCGCCGGGACAGGTAACACCATATATTTT.

Concerning this clone: Other nucleotide sequences from this sample produce the same CDR3. J is TRBJ1-6 and V is TRBV19; TRBD1 matches at 8 bases. This CDR3 comprises 16 residues. The V gene's germline CDR1 is LNHDA and CDR2 SQIVND (reference sequence). The trim removed 5 bases at V and 5 bases at J, leaving 8 bases unmatched. CDR3 amino acids: CASSLGQGANNSPLHF. The CDR3 DNA sequence: TGTGCCAGTAGTCTAGGACAGGGCGCAAATAATTCACCCCTCCACTTT.

The chain has TRBV10-2 and TRBJ2-3; TRBD2 matches 8 bases. Germline V lookup: CDR1 WSHSY, CDR2 SAAADI. This CDR3 contains 14 residues. The trim removed 6 bases at V and 7 bases at J, leaving 9 bases unmatched. The CDR3 DNA reads TGCGCCAGCAGCGCCGGGGGGGTTCGAAATACGCAGTATTTT. Its protein product is CASSAGGVRNTQYF.

The V gene is TRBV15, the J gene TRBJ2-7; D perhaps matches TRBD2 (6 bases). V lost 6 bases and J lost 0, with 9 bases in between. The CDR3 loop spans 13 amino acids. Germline CDR1 LNHNV, CDR2 YYDKDF (reference sequence). CDR3 loop: CATSAGSSYEQYV. In nucleotides, the CDR3 is TGTGCCACCAGTGCCGGGAGCTCCTACGAGCAGTACGTC.

This clone showed up just once. The CDR3 reads CASSQDGGLKQPQHF. The CDR3 nucleotides read TGCGCCAGCAGCCAAGACGGGGGGCTAAAGCAGCCCCAGCATTTT. This rearrangement joins TRBV4-1 to TRBJ1-5; a possible D gene is TRBD1 (6 bases). Germline V gene sequence: CDR1 MGHRA, CDR2 YSYEKL. The CDR3 is 15 residues long. V was clipped by 0 bases and J by 7 bases, with 13 bases between them.

This chain connects TRBV6-4 to TRBJ1-1; D possibly corresponds to TRBD1 (5 bases). The germline V and J ends were trimmed by 3 bases and 0 bases, with 11 bases remaining between them. This CDR3 comprises 15 residues. Germline-derived CDR1 and CDR2 are MRHNA and SNTAGT. The DNA of the CDR3 is TGTGCCAGCAGTGATGAGGCGGGACTGAACACTGAAGCTTTCTTT. This translates into CASSDEAGLNTEAFF.

The chain couples TRBV28 to TRBJ1-2; D is unclear. V lost 7 bases, J lost 8 bases, and 17 bases lay in between. This CDR3 region has 13 residues. Germline CDR1 is MDHEN and CDR2 is SYDVKM. CDR3 sequence reads: CASKPGIEEGYTF. CDR3 sequence (DNA): TGTGCCAGCAAGCCGGGGATAGAGGAAGGCTACACCTTC.

CDR3: CASSPDTFQETQYF. The CDR3 DNA sequence: TGTGCCAGTAGCCCCGACACTTTCCAAGAGACCCAGTACTTC. This chain links TRBV19 with TRBJ2-5; D gene uncertain. CDR3 length equals 14 residues. CDR1 is LNHDA and CDR2 is SQIVND in the germline V gene (reference sequence). V shed 6 bases and J shed 1 base, with 12 bases lying between them. Drawing the rest from reference TRBV19 and TRBJ2-5, the complete variable domain is DGGITQSPKYLFRKEGQNVTLSCEQNLNHDAMYWYRQDPGQGLRLIYYSQIVNDFQKGDIAEGYSVSREKKESFPLTVTSAQKNPTAFYLCASSPDTFQETQYFGPGTRLLVL.